Sequencing of this T cell receptor beta chain was carried out in a study of sequential checkpoint blockade in melanoma. Study-wide context: First-line arms were nivolumab then ipilimumab, or the reverse, randomized 1:1. Each arm's sequence ended with maintenance nivolumab.

Stated treatment: randomized to nivolumab then ipilimumab (arm A) or the reverse (arm B). None of the patients previously received DNA-damaging chemotherapy. PBMC sorting kept live CD3+CD8+ cells without CD19 or CD56. Some clones are missing from TCRdb's copy, which holds only in-frame ones; the method was immunoSEQ multiplex PCR. The data show roughly 3,800 clones, with 50% to 60% seen just once and about three quarters held by the top ten. By frequency in the sample, this clone is medium-sized. The V gene's germline CDR1 is LNHDA and CDR2 SQIVND (reference sequence). This CDR3 spans 15 amino acids. The germline V and J ends were trimmed by 3 bases and 4 bases, with 13 bases remaining between them.

The rearrangement joins TRBV19 to TRBJ1-5; no clear D gene. The sample was CD8+ T cells sorted from blood (inferred from file names), taken from a patient given nivolumab and ipilimumab in sequence. The source of this sequence is a human donor with melanoma. CDR3 region: CASSIASVGNQPQHF. The DNA for the CDR3 is TGTGCCAGTAGTATCGCCAGCGTTGGGAATCAGCCCCAGCATTTT.